These 5 T cell receptor beta chains originate from one sample sequenced in a study of vaccination and CD4 T cells after COVID-19. Sequenced with the Oncomine TCR Beta short-read assay was DNA taken from cultured CD4+ T cells. TCRdb ran MiXCR on the PCR reads and lists one entry per CDR3 protein. The sample lists 10,000 or so distinct CDR3 sequences, about 60% occurring once. These receptors' antigens are unknown. Treatment specified: approximately 9-day PBMC culture with coronavirus spike peptide pools or control peptides (ViraFEST assay). Ahead of the COVID-19 pandemic (2011-2018), the CD4+ T cells of the unexposed donor were collected. The sequencing sample was made of CD4+ T cells from blood, cultured in vitro. These receptors originate from a human donor in good health.

The V call is TRBV15, the J call TRBJ1-5; the D is unclear. The CDR3 is made up of 13 amino acids. The germline V gene has CDR1 LNHNV and CDR2 YYDKDF (reference sequence). Deletions cut 0 bases from V and 4 bases from J, with 4 bases between. Written as DNA, the CDR3 is TGTGCCACCAGCAGAGACCCAAATCAGCCCCAGCATTTT. Translated: CATSRDPNQPQHF.

The chain is built from TRBV28 and TRBJ2-5, with 7 bases fitting TRBD1. This CDR3 contains 13 residues. Trimming at V came to 6 bases and at J to 5 bases, leaving 6 bases not matched to a gene. Germline-derived CDR1 and CDR2 are MDHEN and SYDVKM. The CDR3 region is CASRKTGWETQYF. The CDR3 DNA reads as TGTGCCAGCAGGAAGACAGGGTGGGAGACCCAGTACTTC.

This clonotype was recorded only once. The chain employs TRBV29-1 and TRBJ2-7; D not certain. Germline V lookup: CDR1 SQVTM, CDR2 ANQGSEA. The ends were cut back, 7 bases at V and 0 bases at J, with 10 bases in the middle. This CDR3 has 12 residues. The CDR3 region has the DNA TGCAGCGCTACGACAAGCTCCTACGAGCAGTACTTC. Translation gives CSATTSSYEQYF.

The V gene is TRBV7-8, the J gene TRBJ1-1; D not certain. The length of the CDR3 is 13 residues. CDR1 is SGHVS, CDR2 FQNEAQ, per germline. The germline V and J ends were trimmed by 1 base and 2 bases, with 5 bases remaining between them. The CDR3 DNA is TGTGCCAGCAGCTTAGATCGAAACACTGAAGCTTTCTTT. It encodes CASSLDRNTEAFF.

This clonotype was detected once. This sequence joins TRBV20-1 and TRBJ1-2, with D maybe TRBD1 (5 bases). The germline V gene has CDR1 DFQATT and CDR2 SNEGSKA (reference sequence). V lost 6 bases and J 8 bases, leaving 19 bases between the germline ends. This CDR3 is 13 amino acids long. CDR3 protein: CSAHLEAGRGYTF. CDR3 sequence (DNA): TGCAGTGCACATCTTGAGGCAGGGAGAGGCTACACCTTC.